Below are 10 T cell receptor beta chains sequenced from a single sample in a study of regulatory T cells in long-lasting Graves disease. Time point described: newly diagnosed GD, antithyroid drugs for less than 3 months. Isolated PBMC RNA provided the starting material for the TCR library. Investigators prepared the TCR beta libraries by applying iRepertoire HTBI primers and Arm-PCR of CDR3 regions. Via MiXCR, TCRdb re-called the multiplex PCR reads, giving one row per CDR3 protein. The sample contains hundreds of thousands of distinct CDR3 sequences, approximately 15% of which appear only once. The same specimen was also included in a second study, on T cells in Graves' hyperthyroidism and ophthalmopathy.

Material: peripheral blood mononuclear cells (PBMCs), obtained at new diagnosis, from a patient treated with antithyroid drugs. Receptors originate from a woman in her 40s with Graves disease.

This clonotype was seen at least ten times. V and J are TRBV15 and TRBJ2-5, with D unresolved. Germline V lookup: CDR1 LNHNV, CDR2 YYDKDF (reference sequence). Trimming pared 1 base from V and 4 bases from J, leaving 7 bases between. The CDR3 is made up of 13 amino acids. In DNA form, the CDR3 reads TGTGCCACCAGCAGAGCGAAAGGAGAGACCCAGTACTTC. Residues: CATSRAKGETQYF.

This clonotype was observed a handful of times. The chain uses TRBV12-3 or TRBV12-4 and TRBJ2-7; D gene uncertain. The CDR3 has 16 amino acids. V was pared by 3 bases and J by 1 base, with 16 bases between. The CDR3 loop reads CASSFLWASSSYEQYF. CDR3 DNA sequence: TGTGCCAGCAGTTTCCTCTGGGCTAGTTCTTCCTACGAGCAGTACTTC.

The chain uses TRBV14 and TRBJ2-3; D unclear. Looked up from germline, CDR1 is SGHDN and CDR2 is FVKESK. The CDR3 totals 17 residues. V shed 1 base and J shed 1 base, with 15 bases lying between them. CDR3: CASSQGWRPSRTDTQYF. CDR3 DNA sequence: TGTGCCAGCAGCCAAGGGTGGAGACCCTCTCGCACAGATACGCAGTATTTT.

Regarding this clonotype: A single base is all that separates this from a far larger clone, so a read error is likely. The genes are TRBV28 and TRBJ2-5, with no clear D. The J call may be wrong; the DNA end is better matched by TRBJ2-1. CDR1 and CDR2 (germline): MDHEN, SYDVKM. The CDR3 has 16 residues. In nucleotides, the CDR3 is TGTGCCAGCAGTTCGACCCGCTTTGTGGTCGAGGATGAGCAGTTCTTC. It is translated as CASSSTRFVVEDEQFF.

This clonotype showed up many times. V gene TRBV7-8 combines with J gene TRBJ1-1, with D perhaps TRBD1 (6 bases). The CDR3 covers 15 residues. V was clipped by 1 base and J by 3 bases, with 12 bases between them. CDR1 is SGHVS, CDR2 FQNEAQ, per germline. This CDR3 reads CASSLGTAGDTEAFF. The CDR3 DNA reads TGTGCCAGCAGCTTAGGAACAGCAGGGGACACTGAAGCTTTCTTT.

The rearrangement uses TRBV19 and TRBJ2-1, with 7 positions matching TRBD1. CDR3 length: 15 residues. CDR1 and CDR2 from the germline V gene are LNHDA and SQIVND (reference sequence). V lost 6 bases and J lost 0; bases outside the gene matches: 5. The CDR3 DNA sequence: TGTGCCAGTAGCGTATACAGGGGCTCCTACAATGAGCAGTTCTTC. Translation: CASSVYRGSYNEQFF.

This clonotype showed up just a few times. The V and J genes are TRBV14 and TRBJ2-1; 9 bases fit TRBD2. Losses at the gene ends were 3 bases for V and 7 bases for J; bases not matched to a gene: 7. Germline CDR1 reads SGHDN; CDR2 reads FVKESK. This CDR3 has 15 residues. The CDR3: CASSHGGRARNEQFF. CDR3 in DNA: TGTGCCAGCAGCCACGGCGGGAGGGCCAGGAATGAGCAGTTCTTC. Full variable domain (remainder filled in from reference TRBV14 and TRBJ2-1): EAGVTQFPSHSVIEKGQTVTLRCDPISGHDNLYWYRRVMGKEIKFLLHFVKESKQDESGMPNNRFLAERTGGTYSTLKVQPAELEDSGVYFCASSHGGRARNEQFFGPGTRLTVL.

This clonotype was seen only a few times. The V call is TRBV20-1, the J call TRBJ1-5; D call uncertain. V lost 4 bases, J lost 1 base, and 23 bases lay in between. The CDR3 spans 18 residues. CDR1 DFQATT and CDR2 SNEGSKA come from the germline V gene (reference sequence). The CDR3: CSAIRAARGRWSNQPQHF. CDR3 sequence (DNA): TGCAGTGCTATTAGGGCAGCCCGCGGGAGGTGGAGCAATCAGCCCCAGCATTTT.

There are a few counts of this clonotype. V is TRBV19 and J is TRBJ1-3; D may be TRBD1 (5 bases). The V and J ends lost 5 bases and 0 bases respectively, with 14 bases between them. CDR3 size: 16 residues. The V gene's germline CDR1 is LNHDA and CDR2 SQIVND (reference sequence). The CDR3 reads CASSANQGSSGNTIYF. CDR3 DNA: TGTGCCAGTAGTGCGAACCAGGGATCCTCTGGAAACACCATATATTTT.

The chain links TRBV11-2 to TRBJ2-1; perhaps TRBD1 as D (5 bases). The V end lost 0 bases, the J end lost 4 bases, and 13 bases lay between the germline ends. Germline loops: CDR1 SGHAT, CDR2 FQNNGV. This CDR3 is 16 amino acids long. CDR3 coding DNA: TGTGCCAGCAGCTTAGATCCAGGGCCCGGATACAATGAGCAGTTCTTC. Translating gives CASSLDPGPGYNEQFF.